Presented here are 29 T cell receptor beta chains from one specimen sequenced in a study. In TCRdb, the RT-PCR reads were re-called with MiXCR into one record per CDR3 protein. Among about 680,000 distinct CDR3 sequences listed, 12% to 15% were seen once. The sequencing sample was made of memory CD4+ T cells from blood. The source is a female donor in good health, serving as a healthy control.

This clonotype was seen a single time. In DNA, the CDR3 is TGTGCCAGTACTCGGACAGCCCAAGGGCATAGCAATCAGCCCCAGCATTTT. Residues: CASTRTAQGHSNQPQHF. V gene TRBV19 combines with J gene TRBJ1-5, with D possibly TRBD1 on 6 matching bases. Per germline, CDR1 LNHDA and CDR2 SQIVND (reference sequence). The CDR3 is 17 amino acids. The V end lost 7 bases, the J end lost 0 bases, and 19 bases lay between the germline ends.

Ten or more counts support this clonotype. The chain recombines TRBV29-1 with TRBJ2-1; 7 bases agree with TRBD1. There are 15 residues in the CDR3. The V gene's germline CDR1 is SQVTM and CDR2 ANQGSEA. With 6 bases clipped from V and 0 bases from J, the junction kept 8 bases outside the gene matches. Written as DNA, the CDR3 is TGCAGCGTCGAGGGGGCGGCGAGCTCCTACAATGAGCAGTTCTTC. Translating it yields CSVEGAASSYNEQFF.

This clonotype has a count of ten or more. The rearrangement joins TRBV5-1 to TRBJ2-5, with a possible D match to TRBD2 (5 bases). V lost 5 bases and J 1 base, leaving 9 bases between the germline ends. This CDR3 comprises 13 residues. Germline-derived CDR1 and CDR2 are SGHRS and YFSETQ. This CDR3 reads CASSTGSQETQYF. CDR3 sequence (DNA): TGCGCCAGCAGTACTGGGAGCCAAGAGACCCAGTACTTC.

The sample holds a few counts of this clonotype. J is TRBJ2-4 and V is TRBV7-3, with 15 positions matching TRBD2. The CDR3 has 19 amino acids. Germline-derived CDR1 and CDR2 are SGHTA and FQGTGA. Germline trimming cut 2 bases from V and 8 bases from J; bases unmatched to any gene: 13. The CDR3 region is CASSLGQGLAGGPGDIQYF. CDR3 sequence (DNA): TGTGCCAGCAGCTTAGGCCAGGGACTAGCGGGAGGCCCTGGGGACATTCAGTACTTC.

Only a few counts were recorded for this clonotype. This may be a read error: a much more frequent sequence differs by one nucleotide. The chain links TRBV12-3 or TRBV12-4 to TRBJ2-1; TRBD2 is a possible D gene (7 bases). The CDR3 has 15 residues. The CDR3 spells CASRGGAFSYNDQFF. In DNA, the CDR3 is TGTGCCAGCAGAGGGGGGGCCTTCTCCTACAATGATCAGTTCTTC.

This clonotype was recorded many times. The chain uses TRBV7-3 and TRBJ2-3, with D perhaps assigned TRBD1 or TRBD2 (5 bases each). The ends were cut back, 1 base at V and 6 bases at J, with 14 bases in the middle. This CDR3 is built from 15 residues. Germline loops: CDR1 SGHTA, CDR2 FQGTGA. This CDR3 is CASSLIEGPLDTQYF. The CDR3 DNA follows: TGTGCCAGCAGCTTAATTGAGGGACCTCTCGATACGCAGTATTTT.

This clonotype occurred many times. The chain is built from TRBV27 and TRBJ2-3; the D call may be TRBD1 or TRBD2 (5 bases each). Germline loops: CDR1 MNHEY, CDR2 SMNVEV (reference sequence). V dropped 5 bases and J dropped 7 bases, with 19 bases sitting between them. This CDR3 has 15 amino acids. The CDR3 sequence is CASSPTPQGPNTQYF. The CDR3 DNA reads TGTGCCAGCAGTCCCACGCCGCAGGGACCTAATACGCAGTATTTT.

The chain is built from TRBV20-1 and TRBJ2-5, with 9 bases aligning to TRBD2. Germline-derived CDR1 and CDR2 are DFQATT and SNEGSKA (reference sequence). The V gene end was trimmed by 6 bases and the J gene end by 5 bases; junction bases not matched to a gene: 13. The CDR3 sequence is 15 residues long. CDR3 nucleotide sequence: TGCAGTGCCCCTGTCTGGCGGGAGGGCGGTGAGACCCAGTACTTC. This encodes CSAPVWREGGETQYF.

The rearrangement joins TRBV6-1 to TRBJ2-7, with 8 positions matching TRBD2. The CDR3 runs to 14 residues. Germline assignment: CDR1 MNHNS and CDR2 SASEGT. Unmatched junction bases numbered 2, after V lost 2 bases and J lost 2 bases. The CDR3 loop reads CASSEMRGAYEQYF. As DNA, the CDR3 is TGTGCCAGCAGTGAAATGCGGGGGGCCTACGAGCAGTACTTC.

This clonotype was found a few times. The chain combines TRBV27 with TRBJ2-7, with 12 bases lining up with TRBD2. CDR3 size: 15 residues. Germline V gene data show CDR1 as MNHEY and CDR2 as SMNVEV (reference sequence). J gave up 6 bases and V 4 bases, and 7 bases lay outside the gene matches. The CDR3 protein is CASSSLAGGPGEQYF. The CDR3 region has the DNA TGTGCCAGCAGTTCCCTAGCGGGAGGGCCTGGCGAGCAGTACTTC.

This clonotype was seen many times. This chain uses TRBV6-5 with TRBJ1-1; 7 bases agree with TRBD1. CDR1 is MNHEY, CDR2 SVGAGI, per germline. V gave up 8 bases and J gave up 4 bases; unmatched junction bases: 13. This CDR3 has 15 residues. The CDR3 spells CASLDPGAGGTEAFF. Written as DNA, the CDR3 is TGTGCCAGCTTGGATCCGGGGGCAGGGGGCACTGAAGCTTTCTTT.

J is TRBJ1-5 and V is TRBV20-1, with TRBD1 identical over 9 bases. V trimming: 6 bases; J trimming: 2 bases; junction bases outside the gene matches: 5. The CDR3 runs to 14 residues. Germline V gives CDR1 DFQATT, CDR2 SNEGSKA (reference sequence). The CDR3 spells CSAQRTGGNQPQHF. CDR3 nucleotide sequence: TGCAGTGCCCAACGGACAGGGGGCAATCAGCCCCAGCATTTT.

Notes on this clonotype: This sequence may be a read error, since a much larger clone differs from it by one base. This chain joins TRBV5-6 and TRBJ2-1, with 8 bases that match TRBD2. Germline V lookup: CDR1 SGHDT, CDR2 YYEEEE. The CDR3 loop spans 15 amino acids. CDR3 residues: CASSLFSGSYNKQFF. The CDR3 DNA reads TGTGCCAGCAGCTTGTTCAGCGGGAGCTACAATAAGCAGTTCTTC. Full variable domain (rest looked up from reference TRBV5-6 and TRBJ2-1): DAGVTQSPTHLIKTRGQQVTLRCSPKSGHDTVSWYQQALGQGPQFIFQYYEEEERQRGNFPDRFSGHQFPNYSSELNVNALLLGDSALYLCASSLFSGSYNKQFFGPGTRLTVL.

V gene TRBV3-1 combines with J gene TRBJ2-1; no reliable D call. Germline lookup yields CDR1 LGHDT and CDR2 YNNKEL (reference sequence). This CDR3 has 15 amino acids. Between the trimmed V and J ends, which lost 2 bases and 8 bases, there was a span of 16 bases. The DNA for the CDR3 is TGTGCCAGCAGCCAAAAAGGGCCGGATTACGATGAGCAGTTCTTC. Translation: CASSQKGPDYDEQFF.

CDR3 sequence: CASSDQGPLYGYTF. CDR3 sequence (DNA): TGTGCCAGCAGTGATCAGGGGCCTCTCTATGGCTACACCTTC. This chain links TRBV6-1 with TRBJ1-2, with D tentatively TRBD1 (6 bases). V was cut by 3 bases and J by 4 bases, with 12 bases left in between. This CDR3 region has 14 residues. CDR1 is MNHNS, CDR2 SASEGT, per germline.

The J gene is TRBJ1-1, the V gene TRBV6-2 or TRBV6-3, with D possibly being TRBD1 (5 bases). CDR1 and CDR2 from the germline V gene are MNHEY and SVGEGT. This CDR3 has 14 amino acids. Trimming took 4 bases from V and 5 from J, leaving 14 bases between them. CDR3 amino acids: CASSSRGPGTEAFF. For the CDR3, the DNA is TGTGCCAGCAGTTCTAGGGGTCCTGGGACTGAAGCTTTCTTT.

This clonotype was recorded many times. The chain carries TRBV6-5 and TRBJ2-1, with 8 bases fitting TRBD2. Germline CDR1 reads MNHEY; CDR2 reads SVGAGI. This CDR3 comprises 15 residues. V trimming: 5 bases; J trimming: 9 bases; junction bases outside the gene matches: 12. CDR3 in DNA: TGTGCCAGCAGTCTCCGGGGGGGAGGGAGTGGTGAGCAGTTCTTC. It yields the protein CASSLRGGGSGEQFF.

There are a few counts of this clonotype. In DNA form, the CDR3 reads TGTGCCAGCAGCGTAGATGTAGCGGGACGTGAGCAGTTCTTC. Translated, it gives CASSVDVAGREQFF. V is TRBV9 and J is TRBJ2-1; 8 nucleotides agree with TRBD2. Germline V lookup: CDR1 SGDLS, CDR2 YYNGEE. This CDR3 has 14 amino acids. Trimming at V came to 0 bases and at J to 9 bases, leaving 5 bases not matched to a gene.

As concerns this clonotype: The junction departs from the called germline gene at one end, perhaps through a read error. The chain recombines TRBV7-2 with TRBJ2-3; 10 bases agree with TRBD2. The CDR3 is made up of 16 amino acids. CDR1 SGHTA and CDR2 FQGNSA come from the germline V gene. CDR3 sequence: CASSLGASGGTDTQYF. CDR3 nucleotides: TGTGCCAGCAGCTTAGGAGCTAGCGGGGGCACGGATACGCAGTATTTT.

This clonotype was seen a few times. This rearrangement joins TRBV7-2 to TRBJ2-3; weak D call: TRBD2 (6 bases). The CDR3 sequence is 11 residues long. Trimming shortened V by 8 bases and J by 12 bases, and 15 bases separated the two germline ends. In germline, CDR1 is SGHTA, CDR2 FQGNSA. CDR3 protein: CASHKEGPQYF. The CDR3 bases are TGTGCCAGCCACAAGGAGGGCCCTCAGTATTTT.

This clonotype was found many times. The chain links TRBV20-1 to TRBJ1-1; maybe TRBD1 (6 bases). Germline loops: CDR1 DFQATT, CDR2 SNEGSKA (reference sequence). V lost 0 bases, J lost 5 bases, and 16 bases lay in between. CDR3 length: 15 amino acids. CDR3 in amino acids: CSARDGEGVKTEAFF. For the CDR3, the DNA is TGCAGTGCTAGAGATGGGGAGGGGGTTAAGACTGAAGCTTTCTTT.

This clonotype was observed at least ten times. The chain carries TRBV27 and TRBJ1-5; D is possibly TRBD1 (5 bases). Germline CDR1 MNHEY, CDR2 SMNVEV (reference sequence). Trimming stripped 1 base from V and 2 bases from J, with 12 bases between. This CDR3 region has 16 residues. The CDR3 spells CASSLFAQGGNQPQHF. The CDR3 bases are TGTGCCAGCAGTTTATTTGCGCAGGGCGGCAATCAGCCCCAGCATTTT.

This clonotype was counted many times. The chain carries TRBV10-3 and TRBJ2-3, with 7 bases lining up with TRBD1. V dropped 2 bases and J dropped 3; count of bases not matched to a gene: 5. The V gene's germline CDR1 is ENHRY and CDR2 SYGVKD. The CDR3 is 15 amino acids. CDR3 sequence: CAISEAPTGTDTQYF. In DNA form, the CDR3 reads TGTGCCATCAGTGAGGCGCCGACAGGGACAGATACGCAGTATTTT.

This clonotype was observed at least ten times. The gene calls are TRBV20-1 and TRBJ2-7; D not resolved. V was clipped by 6 bases and J by 6 bases, with 15 bases between them. This CDR3 is built from 12 residues. Germline V gene lookup returns CDR1 DFQATT and CDR2 SNEGSKA (reference sequence). DNA for the CDR3: TGCAGTGCCGACCTGGGTTTAGGCGAGCAGTACTTC. It encodes CSADLGLGEQYF.

This chain links TRBV28 with TRBJ1-1; perhaps TRBD1 as D (6 bases). This CDR3 has 14 residues. The V gene's germline CDR1 is MDHEN and CDR2 SYDVKM. V dropped 5 bases and J dropped 2 bases, with 12 bases sitting between them. This CDR3 reads CASSIIGGNTEAFF. For the CDR3, the DNA is TGTGCCAGCAGTATCATAGGGGGTAACACTGAAGCTTTCTTT.

The chain links TRBV12-3 or TRBV12-4 to TRBJ1-1; a weak D match, TRBD1 (5 bases). Trimming left V 8 bases short and J 1 base short, with 20 bases between. The CDR3 covers 16 residues. In nucleotides, the CDR3 is TGTGCCAGCTCCCTTTCCCCGGGACGGGGGAACACTGAAGCTTTCTTT. It specifies CASSLSPGRGNTEAFF.

This clonotype showed up just a few times. The chain carries TRBV30 and TRBJ1-1; D remains ambiguous. Germline CDR1 GTSNPN, CDR2 SVGIG (reference sequence). The CDR3 has 12 amino acids. Trimming pared 0 bases from V and 12 bases from J, leaving 14 bases between. CDR3 nucleotide sequence: TGTGCCTGGAGTGTAACCTCCGGCGTGACTTTCTTT. Amino acid sequence: CAWSVTSGVTFF.

This clonotype was found many times. Here the CDR3 DNA reads TGTGCCAGCAGCCGGGACAGGGAGGGGACCCAGTACTTC. Translated: CASSRDREGTQYF. The rearrangement links TRBV6-5 to TRBJ2-5; 9 bases match TRBD1. CDR1 is MNHEY, CDR2 SVGAGI, per germline. Unmatched junction bases numbered 6, after V lost 6 bases and J lost 7 bases. This CDR3 has 13 amino acids.

This clonotype was seen only a few times. V usage is TRBV5-1 and J usage is TRBJ2-3; a weak D match, TRBD1 (6 bases). The CDR3 sequence is 19 residues long. Per germline, CDR1 SGHRS and CDR2 YFSETQ. V gave up 1 base and J gave up 5 bases, with 26 bases separating them. The CDR3: CASSLPDRAEIKGGDTQYF. DNA of the CDR3: TGCGCCAGCAGCTTGCCGGACAGAGCAGAAATAAAGGGTGGAGATACGCAGTATTTT.